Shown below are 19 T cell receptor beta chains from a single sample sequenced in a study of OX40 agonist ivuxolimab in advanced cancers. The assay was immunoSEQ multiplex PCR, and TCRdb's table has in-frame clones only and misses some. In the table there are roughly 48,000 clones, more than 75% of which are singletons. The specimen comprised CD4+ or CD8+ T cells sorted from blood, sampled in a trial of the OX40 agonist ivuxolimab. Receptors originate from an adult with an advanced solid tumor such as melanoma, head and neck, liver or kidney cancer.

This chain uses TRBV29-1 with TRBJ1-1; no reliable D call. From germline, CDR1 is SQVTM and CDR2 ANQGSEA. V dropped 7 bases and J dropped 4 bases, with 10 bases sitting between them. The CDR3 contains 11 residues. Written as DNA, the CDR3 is TGCAGCGGCCTAAGTACCACTGAAGCTTTCTTT. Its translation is CSGLSTTEAFF.

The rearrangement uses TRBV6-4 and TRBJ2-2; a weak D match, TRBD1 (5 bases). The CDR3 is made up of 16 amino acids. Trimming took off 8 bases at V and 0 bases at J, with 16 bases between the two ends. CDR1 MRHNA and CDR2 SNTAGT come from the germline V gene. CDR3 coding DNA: TGTGCCAGCTCACTGTCCCAGGGCGCGAACACCGGGGAGCTGTTTTTT. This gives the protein CASSLSQGANTGELFF.

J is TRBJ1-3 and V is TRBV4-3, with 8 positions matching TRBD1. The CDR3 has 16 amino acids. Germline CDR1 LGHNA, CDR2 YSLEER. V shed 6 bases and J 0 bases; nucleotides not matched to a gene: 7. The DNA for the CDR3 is TGCGCCAGCAGTCCTTCAGGGGGCATCTCTGGAAACACCATATATTTT. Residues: CASSPSGGISGNTIYF.

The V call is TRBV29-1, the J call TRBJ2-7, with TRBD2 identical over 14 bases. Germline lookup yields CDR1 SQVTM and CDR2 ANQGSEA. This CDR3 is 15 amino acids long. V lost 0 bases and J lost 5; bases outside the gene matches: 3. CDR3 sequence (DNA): TGCAGCGTTGAAGACGGGACTAGCGGGGGCCACGAGCAGTACTTC. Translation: CSVEDGTSGGHEQYF.

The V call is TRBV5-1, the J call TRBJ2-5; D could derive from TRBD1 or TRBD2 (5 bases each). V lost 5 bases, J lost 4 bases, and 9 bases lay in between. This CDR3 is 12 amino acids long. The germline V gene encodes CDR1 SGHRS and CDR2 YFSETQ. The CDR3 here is CASSGGVETQYF. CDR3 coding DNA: TGCGCCAGCAGTGGGGGAGTAGAGACCCAGTACTTC.

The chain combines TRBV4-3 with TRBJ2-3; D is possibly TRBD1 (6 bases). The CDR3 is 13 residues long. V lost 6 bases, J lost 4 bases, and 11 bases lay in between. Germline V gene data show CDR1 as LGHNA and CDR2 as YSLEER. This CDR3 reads CASSNRVPDTQYF. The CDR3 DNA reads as TGCGCCAGCAGTAACAGGGTTCCAGATACGCAGTATTTT.

The CDR3 coding sequence is TGCAGTGCTAGGACTGCCGAGCAGTTCTTC. Its protein product is CSARTAEQFF. V and J are TRBV20-1 and TRBJ2-1; D gene ambiguous. The germline V gene encodes CDR1 DFQATT and CDR2 SNEGSKA (reference sequence). The ends were cut back, 3 bases at V and 10 bases at J, with 7 bases in the middle. This CDR3 is built from 10 residues.

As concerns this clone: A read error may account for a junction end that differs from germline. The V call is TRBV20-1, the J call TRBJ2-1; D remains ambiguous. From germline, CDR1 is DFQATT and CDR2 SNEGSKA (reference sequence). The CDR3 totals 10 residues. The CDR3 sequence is CSASDNEQFF. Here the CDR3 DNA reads TGCAGTGCTAGCGACAACGAGCAGTTCTTC.

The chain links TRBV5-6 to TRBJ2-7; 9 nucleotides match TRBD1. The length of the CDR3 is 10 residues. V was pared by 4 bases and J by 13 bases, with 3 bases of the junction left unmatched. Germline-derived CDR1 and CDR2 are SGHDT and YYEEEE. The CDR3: CASSGDREYF. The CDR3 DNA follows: TGTGCCAGCAGCGGGGACAGGGAATACTTC.

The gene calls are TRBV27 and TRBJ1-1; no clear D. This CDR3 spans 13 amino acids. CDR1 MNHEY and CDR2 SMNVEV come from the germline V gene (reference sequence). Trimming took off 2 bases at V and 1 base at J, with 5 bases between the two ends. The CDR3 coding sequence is TGTGCCAGCAGTTTACGGCCGAACACTGAAGCTTTCTTT. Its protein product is CASSLRPNTEAFF.

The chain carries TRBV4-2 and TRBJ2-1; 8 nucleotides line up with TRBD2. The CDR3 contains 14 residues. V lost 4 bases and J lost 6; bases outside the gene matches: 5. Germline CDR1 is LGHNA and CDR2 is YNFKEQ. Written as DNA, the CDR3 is TGTGCCAGCAGCCCGGGACTAGGGGGCAATGAGCAGTTCTTC. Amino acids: CASSPGLGGNEQFF.

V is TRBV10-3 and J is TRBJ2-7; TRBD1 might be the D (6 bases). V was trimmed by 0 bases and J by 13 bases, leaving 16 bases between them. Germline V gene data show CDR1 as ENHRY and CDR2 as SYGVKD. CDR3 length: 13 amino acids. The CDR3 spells CAISESMGAVGYF. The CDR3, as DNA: TGTGCCATCAGTGAGTCTATGGGGGCCGTTGGCTACTTC.

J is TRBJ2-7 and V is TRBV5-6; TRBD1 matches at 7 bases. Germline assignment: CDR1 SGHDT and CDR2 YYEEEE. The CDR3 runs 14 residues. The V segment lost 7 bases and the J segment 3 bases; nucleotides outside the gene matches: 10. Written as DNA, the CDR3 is TGTGCCAGCGGCAGGGACAGTACAAACTACGAGCAGTACTTC. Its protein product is CASGRDSTNYEQYF.

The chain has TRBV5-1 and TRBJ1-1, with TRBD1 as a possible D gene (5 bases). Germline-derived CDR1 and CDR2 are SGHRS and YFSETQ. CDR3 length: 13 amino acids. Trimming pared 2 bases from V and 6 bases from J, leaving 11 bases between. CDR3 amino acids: CASSLAGWAEAFF. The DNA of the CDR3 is TGCGCCAGCAGCTTAGCAGGGTGGGCTGAAGCTTTCTTT.

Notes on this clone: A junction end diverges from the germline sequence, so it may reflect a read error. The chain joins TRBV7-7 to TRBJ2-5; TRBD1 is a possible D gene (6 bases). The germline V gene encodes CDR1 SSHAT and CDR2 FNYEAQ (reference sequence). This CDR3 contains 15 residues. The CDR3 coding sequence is TGTGCTAGCAGCAACTTACAGGGAGTGAGGGAGACCCAGTACTTC. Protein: CASSNLQGVRETQYF.

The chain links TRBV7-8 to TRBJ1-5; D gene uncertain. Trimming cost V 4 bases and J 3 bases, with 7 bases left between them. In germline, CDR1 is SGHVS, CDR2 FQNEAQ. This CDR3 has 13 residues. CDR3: CASSSNSNQPQHF. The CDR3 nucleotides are TGTGCCAGCAGCTCAAATTCCAATCAGCCCCAGCATTTT.

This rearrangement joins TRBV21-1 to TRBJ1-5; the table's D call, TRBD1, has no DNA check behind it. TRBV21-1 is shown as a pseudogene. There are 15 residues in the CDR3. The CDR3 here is CASNSSRGPNQPQHF. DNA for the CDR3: TGTGCCAGTAATTCATCCAGGGGGCCGAATCAGCCCCAGCATTTT.

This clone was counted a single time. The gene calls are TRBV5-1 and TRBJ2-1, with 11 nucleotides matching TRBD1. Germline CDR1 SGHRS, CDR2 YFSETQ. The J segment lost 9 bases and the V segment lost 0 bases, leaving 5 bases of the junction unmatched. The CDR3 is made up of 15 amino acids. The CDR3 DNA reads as TGCGCCAGCAGCTTGGAAGGGACAGGGGGTGTTGAGCAGTTCTTC. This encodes CASSLEGTGGVEQFF.

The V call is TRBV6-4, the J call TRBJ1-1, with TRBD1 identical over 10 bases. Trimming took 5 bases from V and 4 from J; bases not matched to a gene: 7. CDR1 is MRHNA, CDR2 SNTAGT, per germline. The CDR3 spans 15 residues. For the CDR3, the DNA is TGTGCCAGCAGTTCCGGGACAGGGGTGAGCACTGAAGCTTTCTTT. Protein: CASSSGTGVSTEAFF.